The entry below gives a single TCR beta chain sequence along with its context. The data were taken from a study of blood T cell repertoires in COVID-19. The overall study: Acute and convalescent COVID-19 specimens originated in the United States, Italy and Spain. PBMCs, B-cell-depleted T cells, or T cells provided the cDNA or gDNA that made up the material.

Under the authors' procedure: Estimation of nucleated cell counts relied on the amplification of reference gene primers. The assay was immunoSEQ multiplex PCR, and TCRdb's table has in-frame clones only and misses some. V and J calls and clone size are as listed in that table; D and trimming were resolved from the DNA. Of 300,000 or so clones listed, 86% are singletons. Sample: peripheral blood. The receptor comes from a woman aged 50 to 60 with acute or convalescent COVID-19.

CDR3 residues: CASSPGQGETQYF. In nucleotides, the CDR3 is TGTGCCAGCAGCCCGGGACAGGGCGAGACCCAGTACTTC. The chain joins TRBV2 to TRBJ2-5; 9 bases agree with TRBD1. V was clipped by 6 bases and J by 5 bases; unmatched bases: 4. This CDR3 is built from 13 residues. CDR1 is SNHLY and CDR2 is FYNNEI in the germline V gene.